This entry describes one T cell receptor (beta chain). This table comes from immunoSEQ multiplex PCR, and its TCRdb copy is limited to in-frame clones, with some not included. The profile covers about 2.5 million clones, with roughly 90% appearing a single time and 0.3% to 0.45% taken by the ten largest. Participating donors were healthy, HIV-negative adults free of recent acute infections or vaccinations. The CDR3 sequence is 14 residues long. Per the germline V gene, CDR1 is SEHNR and CDR2 is FQNEAQ (reference sequence). J lost 15 bases, V lost 3 bases, and 13 bases had no gene match. The data were taken from a study of shared clonotypes between healthy human individuals. Study as a whole: Per-donor plates numbered three CD4 naive, three CD4 memory, two CD8 naive and one CD8 memory.

Sequenced material: naive CD4+ T cells from PBMCs. Specified subset: CD45RA+ positively selected. This clonotype originated in a man in his late teens or twenties in good health. Some clones in this sample may be carry-over from other donors' samples. The chain joins TRBV7-9 to TRBJ2-1, with 8 bases that match TRBD2. DNA for the CDR3: TGTGCCAGCAGCTTTAGCGGGAATCCAGGTGGCCTGTTCTTC. Residues: CASSFSGNPGGLFF.